The 11 T cell receptor beta chains reported below all come from one sample, sequenced in a study of T-cell reconstitution after alpha-beta-depleted transplantation in children. Unique molecular identifiers featured in how the TCRbeta library was prepared. TCRdb used MiXCR to reprocess the PCR reads, holding one entry per CDR3 protein. The data show over 70,000 distinct CDR3 sequences, with 8% to 9% seen just once and approximately 6.6% held by the top ten. The starting material was PBMCs from the stem cell graft donor, obtained from the stem cell graft. All receptors derive from a human donor who donated a stem cell graft to a child with congenital amegakaryocytic thrombocytopenia.

This clonotype was counted many times. The gene calls are TRBV29-1 and TRBJ2-7; D unclear. The CDR3 spans 13 residues. Germline CDR1 reads SQVTM; CDR2 reads ANQGSEA. V lost 5 bases and J 2 bases, leaving 13 bases between the germline ends. Written as DNA, the CDR3 is TGCAGCGTTTCTACCCGGTTGGCCTACGAGCAGTACTTC. Its protein is CSVSTRLAYEQYF.

This clonotype was seen repeatedly, ten times or more. An end of the junction does not agree with germline; a read error may underlie this. The V and J genes are TRBV5-1 and TRBJ2-3; TRBD1 matches 8 bases. Germline V gene data show CDR1 as SGHRS and CDR2 as YFSETQ. The CDR3 is made up of 14 amino acids. In nucleotides, the CDR3 is TGCGCCAGCAGATTGGACAGGGCGGCAGATACGCAGTATTTT. Translating it yields CASRLDRAADTQYF.

In its sample, this clonotype was seen many times. The rearrangement uses TRBV27 and TRBJ2-7; 8 bases are a match to TRBD1. Per germline, CDR1 MNHEY and CDR2 SMNVEV (reference sequence). The CDR3 loop spans 16 amino acids. Trimming cost V 1 base and J 4 bases; bases outside gene matches: 9. The CDR3 is CASSLLAGQGAYEQYF. CDR3 sequence (DNA): TGTGCCAGCAGTTTATTGGCCGGTCAGGGGGCATACGAGCAGTACTTC.

The chain is built from TRBV5-1 and TRBJ2-6; TRBD2 matches at 7 bases. This CDR3 comprises 16 residues. Germline trimming cut 2 bases from V and 4 bases from J; bases unmatched to any gene: 6. The V gene's germline CDR1 is SGHRS and CDR2 YFSETQ. In nucleotides, the CDR3 is TGCGCCAGCAGCTTAAGCGGGGACGCCGGGGCCAACGTCCTGACTTTC. Amino acid sequence: CASSLSGDAGANVLTF.

In this sample, this clonotype turned up many times. The V and J genes are TRBV28 and TRBJ2-2; 7 nucleotides agree with TRBD1. With 6 bases clipped from V and 3 bases from J, the junction kept 10 bases outside the gene matches. CDR1 and CDR2 (germline): MDHEN, SYDVKM. The CDR3 spans 16 residues. CDR3 DNA: TGTGCCAGCAGCCAAGAGGACAGGACGTACACCGGGGAGCTGTTTTTT. Its protein product is CASSQEDRTYTGELFF.

The sample holds many counts of this clonotype. The J gene is TRBJ2-7, the V gene TRBV4-1; TRBD1 matches 7 bases. Germline assignment: CDR1 MGHRA and CDR2 YSYEKL. CDR3 length: 13 amino acids. With V trimmed by 5 bases and J by 3 bases, 4 bases remained unmatched. The CDR3 region has the DNA TGCGCCAGCAGCTTAAGACAGGGCTACGAGCAGTACTTC. It translates to CASSLRQGYEQYF.

Turning to this clonotype: Given a much more abundant clone one base away, this may be a read error. J is TRBJ2-4 and V is TRBV20-1; 14 bases map to TRBD2. Germline lookup yields CDR1 DFQATT and CDR2 SNEGSKA (reference sequence). The V and J ends lost 8 bases and 12 bases, in that order; junction bases with no gene match: 9. The CDR3 runs 13 residues. The CDR3 coding sequence is TGCAGTATCCCGGGACTAGCGGGAGACAGTCAGTACTTC. Translating it yields CSIPGLAGDSQYF.

This clonotype was seen only a few times. The chain employs TRBV30 and TRBJ1-5; 7 bases are shared with TRBD1. The germline V gene encodes CDR1 GTSNPN and CDR2 SVGIG (reference sequence). Trimming at V came to 5 bases and at J to 7 bases, leaving 11 bases not matched to a gene. The CDR3 has 14 amino acids. DNA of the CDR3: TGTGCCTGGGGCGAGGGGGCCGGTAGGCAGCCCCAGCATTTT. Translation: CAWGEGAGRQPQHF. Complete variable domain (other parts from reference TRBV30 and TRBJ1-5): SQTIHQWPATLVQPVGSPLSLECTVEGTSNPNLYWYRQAAGRGLQLLFYSVGIGQISSEVPQNLSASRPQDRQFILSSKKLLLSDSGFYLCAWGEGAGRQPQHFGDGTRLSIL.

In its sample, this clonotype was seen many times. V gene TRBV5-1 combines with J gene TRBJ2-7, with D perhaps TRBD2 (5 bases). The CDR3 has 14 residues. Trimming pared 2 bases from V and 2 bases from J, leaving 11 bases between. Looked up from germline, CDR1 is SGHRS and CDR2 is YFSETQ. The CDR3 loop is CASSFGRETYEQYF. The CDR3 DNA is TGCGCCAGCAGCTTCGGAAGGGAGACCTACGAGCAGTACTTC.

This clonotype was picked up many times. The chain uses TRBV4-1 and TRBJ1-2, with D possibly matching TRBD1 (5 bases). With 3 bases removed from V and 1 base from J, the gap between germline ends came to 9 bases. This CDR3 region has 14 residues. Germline V lookup: CDR1 MGHRA, CDR2 YSYEKL. The CDR3 DNA reads TGCGCCAGCAGCCAGAACAGGTATAACTATGGCTACACCTTC. Its translation is CASSQNRYNYGYTF.

This clonotype was seen repeatedly, ten times or more. The chain combines TRBV7-2 with TRBJ1-1, with TRBD1 as a possible D gene (5 bases). With 5 bases removed from V and 6 bases from J, the gap between germline ends came to 16 bases. The CDR3 length is 14 residues. Germline V gene sequence: CDR1 SGHTA, CDR2 FQGNSA. The CDR3 protein is CASSHYRQGPEAFF. The CDR3 coding sequence is TGTGCCAGCAGCCACTACCGCCAGGGACCTGAAGCTTTCTTT. The complete variable domain, with remaining parts taken from reference TRBV7-2 and TRBJ1-1, reads GAGVSQSPSNKVTEKGKDVELRCDPISGHTALYWYRQSLGQGLEFLIYFQGNSAPDKSGLPSDRFSAERTGGSVSTLTIQRTQQEDSAVYLCASSHYRQGPEAFFGQGTRLTVV.